The entry below describes one T cell receptor beta chain. This specimen belongs to a study of blood T cell repertoires in COVID-19. Study in general: Donors in the United States, Italy and Spain gave samples during acute or convalescent COVID-19. From T cells, B-cell-depleted T cells, or PBMCs came the material, which was cDNA or gDNA.

In the original processing: Amplified reference gene primers provided the basis for estimating nucleated cell counts. The method was immunoSEQ multiplex PCR; TCRdb's version includes in-frame clones alone and lacks a portion of them. V and J calls plus clone size are reproduced from that table; the DNA served to infer D and trimming. This table has 130,000 or so clones, 60% to 85% appearing once. The CDR3 extends over 18 amino acids. CDR1 and CDR2 from the germline V gene are SGHRS and YFSETQ. Trimming took 4 bases from V and 0 from J; bases not matched to a gene: 4. The sample was peripheral blood. This TCR was recovered from a man aged 50 or older with acute or convalescent COVID-19. The chain recombines TRBV5-1 with TRBJ2-4, with 16 bases fitting TRBD2. The chain's CDR3 is CASSPGTSGGVAKNIQYF. CDR3 sequence (DNA): TGCGCCAGCAGCCCCGGGACTAGCGGGGGGGTAGCCAAAAACATTCAGTACTTC. Full variable domain (missing parts from reference TRBV5-1 and TRBJ2-4): KAGVTQTPRYLIKTRGQQVTLSCSPISGHRSVSWYQQTPGQGLQFLFEYFSETQRNKGNFPGRFSGRQFSNSRSEMNVSTLELGDSALYLCASSPGTSGGVAKNIQYFGAGTRLSVL.